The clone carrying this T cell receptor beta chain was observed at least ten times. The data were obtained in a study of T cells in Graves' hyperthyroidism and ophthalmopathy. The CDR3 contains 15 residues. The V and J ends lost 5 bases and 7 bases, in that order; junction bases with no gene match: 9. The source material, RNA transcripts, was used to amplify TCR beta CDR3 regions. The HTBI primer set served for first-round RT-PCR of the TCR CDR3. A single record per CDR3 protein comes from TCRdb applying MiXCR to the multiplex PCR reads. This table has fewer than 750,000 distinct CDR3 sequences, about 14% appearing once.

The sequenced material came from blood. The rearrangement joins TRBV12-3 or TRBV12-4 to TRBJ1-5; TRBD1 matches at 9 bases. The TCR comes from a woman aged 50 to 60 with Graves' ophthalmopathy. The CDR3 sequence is CASSTRDRARQPQHF. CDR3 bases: TGTGCCAGCAGTACCCGGGACAGGGCCCGGCAGCCCCAGCATTTT.